The next 16 T cell receptor beta chains were all read from a single sample in a study of T-cell memory formation after mild COVID-19. Via MiXCR, TCRdb re-called the 5' RACE reads, giving one row per CDR3 protein. The top ten hold 12% of the sample, which has about 50,000 distinct CDR3 sequences, over 8.5% seen once. The sample comprised PBMCs or a T cell subset sorted from them (not recorded which). Receptors were obtained from an adult woman who had mild COVID-19 (a few samples of this study predate the infection). Cell type and time point are not known.

The sample holds a few counts of this clonotype. The J gene is TRBJ1-1, the V gene TRBV25-1, with D perhaps TRBD1 (6 bases). CDR3 length: 15 residues. The germline V gene encodes CDR1 MGHDK and CDR2 SYGVNS. The V end was cut by 3 bases, the J end by 6 bases, with 17 bases between. This chain's CDR3 is CASSDSGGAQAEAFF. CDR3 bases: TGTGCCAGCAGTGACTCGGGGGGGGCGCAGGCTGAAGCTTTCTTT.

This clonotype was found a few times. CDR3 DNA sequence: TGCAGCGTTGAACCCCGGGGGGCTGGCTACACCTTC. Protein sequence: CSVEPRGAGYTF. V usage is TRBV29-1 and J usage is TRBJ1-2; the D gene is possibly TRBD1 (6 bases). CDR3 length: 12 amino acids. The germline V gene encodes CDR1 SQVTM and CDR2 ANQGSEA. V lost 2 bases and J lost 7, with 11 bases in between.

The chain links TRBV6-5 to TRBJ2-3; D remains unclear. Germline CDR1 is MNHEY and CDR2 is SVGAGI. The V and J ends lost 2 bases and 6 bases respectively, with 12 bases between them. This CDR3 spans 14 amino acids. The chain's CDR3 is CASSYRGSTDTQYF. CDR3 DNA: TGTGCCAGCAGTTACCGAGGTAGTACGGATACGCAGTATTTT.

This chain links TRBV5-6 with TRBJ1-5; D call uncertain. Germline CDR1 SGHDT, CDR2 YYEEEE. The V end was cut by 1 base, the J end by 0 bases, with 8 bases between. CDR3 length: 15 amino acids. CDR3 region: CASSLTTHSNQPQHF. The CDR3 DNA sequence: TGTGCCAGCAGCTTGACTACACATAGCAATCAGCCCCAGCATTTT.

This clonotype was found many times. The chain couples TRBV7-8 to TRBJ2-1; 11 nucleotides match TRBD2. The CDR3 consists of 17 residues. The germline V gene has CDR1 SGHVS and CDR2 FQNEAQ. After removal of 2 bases from V and 4 bases from J, the junction contained 7 bases not matched to a gene. As DNA, the CDR3 is TGTGCCAGCAGCTTAAGACCACTAGCGGGAGCATACAATGAGCAGTTCTTC. Protein product: CASSLRPLAGAYNEQFF.

This clonotype showed up just a few times. The chain combines TRBV27 with TRBJ2-1, with 7 bases matching TRBD1. The CDR3 spans 15 residues. After removal of 6 bases from V and 1 base from J, the junction contained 6 bases not matched to a gene. Germline lookup yields CDR1 MNHEY and CDR2 SMNVEV (reference sequence). CDR3 protein: CASRRGRKSYNEQFF. In nucleotides, the CDR3 is TGTGCCAGCAGGAGGGGGCGCAAGTCCTACAATGAGCAGTTCTTC.

V and J are TRBV24-1 and TRBJ2-1; D is possibly TRBD1 (5 bases). V lost 1 base and J lost 6, with 9 bases in between. The CDR3 length is 14 residues. The germline V gene encodes CDR1 KGHDR and CDR2 SFDVKD. The CDR3 here is CATSDFKRGNEQFF. The CDR3 region has the DNA TGTGCCACCAGTGATTTCAAAAGGGGCAATGAGCAGTTCTTC.

There are many counts of this clonotype. This chain connects TRBV7-9 to TRBJ1-1, with D unresolved. This CDR3 spans 16 amino acids. Trimming shortened V by 7 bases and J by 1 base, and 19 bases separated the two germline ends. Germline V CDR1 and CDR2: SEHNR, FQNEAQ (reference sequence). The CDR3 region is CASTDWSVSRNTEAFF. The CDR3 nucleotides are TGTGCCAGCACCGATTGGTCCGTGTCCAGGAACACTGAAGCTTTCTTT.

This clonotype occurred many times. The V gene is TRBV9, the J gene TRBJ2-6; 7 nucleotides match TRBD1. The length of the CDR3 is 17 residues. The germline V gene encodes CDR1 SGDLS and CDR2 YYNGEE. Trimming removed 4 bases from V and 0 bases from J; junction bases left unmatched: 7. The DNA of the CDR3 is TGTGCCAGCAGCCCCCGGGACAGCTTCTCTGGGGCCAACGTCCTGACTTTC. Its protein product is CASSPRDSFSGANVLTF.

The V gene is TRBV18, the J gene TRBJ1-1; D is possibly TRBD1 (6 bases). The CDR3 totals 13 residues. Germline loops: CDR1 KGHSH, CDR2 LQKENI. V shed 6 bases and J shed 5 bases, with 13 bases lying between them. The CDR3 spells CASSPGVGTEAFF. The DNA for the CDR3 is TGTGCCAGCTCCCCAGGGGTCGGGACTGAAGCTTTCTTT.

The rearrangement links TRBV2 to TRBJ1-5; no definite D call. This CDR3 contains 15 residues. Germline CDR1 is SNHLY and CDR2 is FYNNEI. V dropped 1 base and J dropped 7 bases, with 14 bases sitting between them. The CDR3 here is CASSEGLTVAQPQHF. CDR3 DNA: TGTGCCAGCAGTGAAGGACTGACCGTCGCCCAGCCCCAGCATTTT.

The chain combines TRBV10-3 with TRBJ2-6; tentative D call: TRBD2 (7 bases). Germline V gives CDR1 ENHRY, CDR2 SYGVKD. The ends were cut back, 6 bases at V and 4 bases at J, with 13 bases in the middle. The CDR3 loop spans 15 amino acids. Here the CDR3 reads CAIRPGGRGANVLTF. CDR3 DNA: TGTGCCATCAGGCCCGGGGGGCGCGGGGCCAACGTCCTGACTTTC.

This clonotype has a count of ten or more. Written as DNA, the CDR3 is TGTGCCACCAGTGATCCGCTCAGACAGGGCCAGGATTCCGGGGAGCTGTTTTTT. Protein: CATSDPLRQGQDSGELFF. V gene TRBV24-1 combines with J gene TRBJ2-2, with 7 bases matching TRBD1. Losses at the gene ends were 3 bases for V and 6 bases for J; bases not matched to a gene: 15. The CDR3 totals 18 residues. Germline CDR1 KGHDR, CDR2 SFDVKD.

This clonotype was seen many times. The rearrangement uses TRBV20-1 and TRBJ2-3, with D possibly TRBD2 on 6 matching bases. In germline, CDR1 is DFQATT, CDR2 SNEGSKA (reference sequence). The CDR3 runs 14 residues. V was cut by 1 base and J by 6 bases, with 14 bases left in between. The CDR3 sequence is CSARVGGPGDTQYF. CDR3 coding DNA: TGCAGTGCTAGAGTGGGGGGACCCGGGGATACGCAGTATTTT.

This clonotype has at least ten counts. V usage is TRBV5-1 and J usage is TRBJ2-7, with 14 bases that match TRBD2. The CDR3 length is 16 residues. Germline trimming cut 7 bases from V and 3 bases from J; bases unmatched to any gene: 9. The germline CDR1 and CDR2 sequences are SGHRS and YFSETQ. The CDR3 here is CASRTKGLAGDYEQYF. The CDR3 region has the DNA TGCGCCAGCCGCACAAAGGGACTAGCGGGAGACTACGAGCAGTACTTC. The entire variable domain, with the rest obtained from reference TRBV5-1 and TRBJ2-7, is as follows: KAGVTQTPRYLIKTRGQQVTLSCSPISGHRSVSWYQQTPGQGLQFLFEYFSETQRNKGNFPGRFSGRQFSNSRSEMNVSTLELGDSALYLCASRTKGLAGDYEQYFGPGTRLTVT.

In this sample, this clonotype turned up a few times. One end of the junction fails to match germline, which may point to a read error. The J gene is TRBJ2-1, the V gene TRBV24-1; 9 bases line up with TRBD1. The CDR3 sequence is 12 residues long. Germline CDR1 is KGHDR and CDR2 is SFDVKD. The CDR3 DNA reads TGTGCCACCAGTGATTACCGGGACAGGGTGATCTTC. It specifies CATSDYRDRVIF.